This T cell receptor (beta chain) was sequenced during a study of patients and donors after allogeneic stem cell transplantation. TCRdb re-analysed the RT-PCR reads in MiXCR, keeping a single row per CDR3 protein. There are 150,000 to 200,000 distinct CDR3 sequences in the sample; about 30% occur only once, and approximately 3.5% lies in the top ten. This clonotype was found a few times. V shed 1 base and J 3 bases; nucleotides not matched to a gene: 6. The CDR3 length is 16 residues. Germline V gives CDR1 LNHNV, CDR2 YYDKDF (reference sequence). The rearrangement joins TRBV15 to TRBJ1-1; TRBD1 matches 9 bases. The receptor's source is a human donor who was either an allogeneic HSCT recipient or a stem cell or donor lymphocyte infusion donor (not recorded which). It is not recorded whose cells these are; they may come from a transplant donor. Material: blood, either unsorted or a sorted T cell fraction (not recorded which). Written as DNA, the CDR3 is TGTGCCACCAGCAGAGGCCGTGGGGACAGGGACACTGAAGCTTTCTTT. Its protein is CATSRGRGDRDTEAFF.